These 20 T cell receptor beta chains originate from one sample sequenced in a study of beta chain features in type 1 diabetes. Sequencing targeted expressed TCRB transcripts, as all isolated RNA had been reverse transcribed. The repertoire was sequenced with immunoSEQ multiplex PCR; TCRdb's copy has only in-frame clones and lacks some. The data contain about 38,000 clones, around 64% of them singletons. The sequenced material came from Tregs from blood. These receptors all come from a woman aged 25 to 45 in good health.

The chain uses TRBV29-1 and TRBJ2-5; no clear D. The DNA end is more similar to TRBJ2-7, so the J call may be wrong. The CDR3 sequence is 12 residues long. The germline V gene encodes CDR1 SQVTM and CDR2 ANQGSEA. DNA for the CDR3: TGCAGCGTTCGGTTCGAATACTACGAGCAGTACTTC. This translates into CSVRFEYYEQYF.

V and J are TRBV6-4 and TRBJ1-5; the D gene is possibly TRBD1 (6 bases). The CDR3 totals 14 residues. Between the trimmed V and J ends, which lost 10 bases and 7 bases, there was a span of 20 bases. Germline CDR1 and CDR2: MRHNA and SNTAGT. The CDR3 DNA sequence: TGTGCCAATCATAGAGGGGGTTGCGAGCAGCCCCAGCATTTT. It translates to CANHRGGCEQPQHF.

This chain uses TRBV27 with TRBJ2-1; 7 nucleotides line up with TRBD2. Germline V lookup: CDR1 MNHEY, CDR2 SMNVEV (reference sequence). This CDR3 spans 14 amino acids. V lost 5 bases to trimming and J lost 9 bases; unmatched junction nucleotides: 10. CDR3 amino acids: CASSNGLVVFEQFF. Written as DNA, the CDR3 is TGTGCCAGCAGTAACGGACTAGTGGTATTTGAGCAGTTCTTC.

This chain links TRBV20-1 with TRBJ2-3, with TRBD1 as a possible D gene (6 bases). V gave up 3 bases and J gave up 9 bases, with 10 bases separating them. Germline V lookup: CDR1 DFQATT, CDR2 SNEGSKA (reference sequence). The CDR3 is made up of 11 amino acids. This CDR3 reads CSASVRGTQYF. Here the CDR3 DNA reads TGCAGTGCTAGTGTCAGGGGCACGCAGTATTTT.

V usage is TRBV5-4 and J usage is TRBJ2-1; perhaps TRBD2 as D (6 bases). From germline, CDR1 is SGHNT and CDR2 YYREEE (reference sequence). Trimming removed 0 bases from V and 8 bases from J, with 12 bases in between. The CDR3 covers 14 residues. The CDR3 DNA follows: TGTGCCAGCAGCTTGGACGGGAGCGTCGATGAGCAGTTCTTC. This translates into CASSLDGSVDEQFF.

This clone was counted between two and nine times. This chain links TRBV19 with TRBJ2-1, with D possibly TRBD2 on 6 matching bases. Trimming cost V 7 bases and J 4 bases, with 17 bases left between them. The CDR3 is 15 amino acids. Germline CDR1 LNHDA, CDR2 SQIVND (reference sequence). The CDR3 region has the DNA TGTGCCAGTACGGAATGGGACTCCCCTTACAATGAGCAGTTCTTC. The encoded protein is CASTEWDSPYNEQFF.

The J gene is TRBJ2-7, the V gene TRBV7-2, with 7 bases identical to TRBD2. J gave up 4 bases and V 1 base, and 4 bases lay outside the gene matches. Germline V gene lookup returns CDR1 SGHTA and CDR2 FQGNSA. The CDR3 runs 14 residues. The CDR3 loop reads CASSLVAGDYEQYF. The CDR3 DNA reads TGTGCCAGCAGCTTAGTTGCGGGAGATTACGAGCAGTACTTC.

The V call is TRBV5-1, the J call TRBJ2-5; the match to TRBD2 covers 8 bases. V trimming: 7 bases; J trimming: 1 base; junction bases outside the gene matches: 3. The CDR3 sequence is 13 residues long. Germline loops: CDR1 SGHRS, CDR2 YFSETQ. The chain's CDR3 is CASGRGGQETQYF. CDR3 DNA sequence: TGCGCCAGCGGCCGGGGGGGCCAAGAGACCCAGTACTTC.

This clone was seen a single time. The chain recombines TRBV7-2 with TRBJ2-3, with D maybe TRBD1 (5 bases). V was pared by 5 bases and J by 2 bases, with 17 bases between. Germline CDR1 and CDR2: SGHTA and FQGNSA. This CDR3 region has 16 residues. CDR3 loop: CASSPSAPTVTDTQYF. The CDR3 region has the DNA TGTGCCAGCAGCCCTAGTGCCCCGACAGTCACAGATACGCAGTATTTT.

This chain connects TRBV6-5 to TRBJ2-3; tentative D call: TRBD1 (5 bases). The V gene lost 4 bases and the J gene lost 6 bases, with 8 bases spanning the gap. Germline CDR1 and CDR2: MNHEY and SVGAGI. The length of the CDR3 is 12 residues. The CDR3 nucleotides are TGTGCCAGCAGTTCAGGGTGGGATACGCAGTATTTT. As protein: CASSSGWDTQYF.

The chain employs TRBV27 and TRBJ2-1; 7 positions match TRBD2. Germline CDR1 is MNHEY and CDR2 is SMNVEV (reference sequence). V shed 2 bases and J 2 bases; nucleotides not matched to a gene: 9. This CDR3 has 17 amino acids. The CDR3 is CASSLSVSGRTYNEQFF. Here the CDR3 DNA reads TGTGCCAGCAGTTTAAGCGTTTCCGGGAGGACCTACAATGAGCAGTTCTTC.

This chain joins TRBV4-2 and TRBJ2-1; 11 nucleotides match TRBD2. Trimming took 3 bases from V and 12 from J; bases not matched to a gene: 10. This CDR3 is 15 amino acids long. CDR1 is LGHNA and CDR2 is YNFKEQ in the germline V gene. For the CDR3, the DNA is TGTGCCAGCAGCCAGGAAGGTACTAGCGGGAGTGGGCAGTTCTTC. This gives the protein CASSQEGTSGSGQFF.

The V call is TRBV27, the J call TRBJ2-7; maybe TRBD1 (6 bases). Trimming stripped 3 bases from V and 5 bases from J, with 11 bases between. In germline, CDR1 is MNHEY, CDR2 SMNVEV (reference sequence). This CDR3 contains 13 residues. The CDR3 coding sequence is TGTGCCAGCAGTTTCTACGACAGGAACGAGCAGTACTTC. Amino acids: CASSFYDRNEQYF.

This clone was found a few times. The V gene is TRBV5-1, the J gene TRBJ2-7, with 10 bases that match TRBD1. Germline values: CDR1 SGHRS, CDR2 YFSETQ. V shed 4 bases, J shed 6 bases, and the junction held 4 bases outside the gene matches. The CDR3 spans 13 residues. CDR3 in DNA: TGCGCCAGCAGCACGGGACAGGGGAGCGAGCAGTACTTC. Translated: CASSTGQGSEQYF.

V usage is TRBV20-1 and J usage is TRBJ1-2; D is undetermined. Germline CDR1 reads DFQATT; CDR2 reads SNEGSKA (reference sequence). CDR3 length: 10 amino acids. Deletions cut 5 bases from V and 2 bases from J, with 3 bases between. Written as DNA, the CDR3 is TGCAGTGCTGAGAACTATGGCTACACCTTC. As protein: CSAENYGYTF.

This clone was detected a few times. The chain joins TRBV25-1 to TRBJ2-7; the D gene could be TRBD1 or TRBD2 (6 bases each). Trimming pared 8 bases from V and 2 bases from J, leaving 13 bases between. Germline CDR1 and CDR2: MGHDK and SYGVNS. There are 13 residues in the CDR3. The CDR3 region is CASRAGHTYEQYF. The CDR3 DNA reads as TGTGCCAGCCGTGCGGGACACACCTACGAGCAGTACTTC.

The chain combines TRBV4-2 with TRBJ2-1; D possibly corresponds to TRBD2 (6 bases). Between the trimmed V and J ends, which lost 0 bases and 12 bases, there was a span of 12 bases. The CDR3 runs to 13 residues. Germline-derived CDR1 and CDR2 are LGHNA and YNFKEQ. CDR3 amino acids: CASSQELARAQFF. The CDR3 region has the DNA TGTGCCAGCAGCCAAGAACTAGCCCGAGCGCAGTTCTTC.

Written as DNA, the CDR3 is TGCGCCAGCAGCCCGGCCCCTACTAGCCCAAGCTACGAGCAGTACTTC. This codes for CASSPAPTSPSYEQYF. The rearrangement uses TRBV5-1 and TRBJ2-5; a possible D gene is TRBD2 (6 bases). Judging by the DNA end, TRBJ2-7 fits better; the J call may be wrong. The CDR3 consists of 16 residues. The germline gives CDR1 SGHRS, CDR2 YFSETQ.

This clone was recorded once. The chain uses TRBV28 and TRBJ2-3, with 7 bases aligning to TRBD2. This CDR3 is built from 14 residues. Losses at the gene ends were 11 bases for V and 2 bases for J; bases not matched to a gene: 10. Germline V CDR1 and CDR2: MDHEN, SYDVKM. This CDR3 reads CAAGVAGITDTQYF. The CDR3 DNA follows: TGTGCCGCGGGGGTAGCGGGTATCACAGATACGCAGTATTTT.

This clone was counted a few times. This sequence joins TRBV13 and TRBJ2-2, with 13 bases fitting TRBD2. The CDR3 loop spans 17 amino acids. Germline V gives CDR1 PRHDT, CDR2 FYEKMQ (reference sequence). With 5 bases clipped from V and 5 bases from J, the junction kept 8 bases outside the gene matches. The CDR3 DNA sequence: TGTGCCAGCAGCCGCAGGACTAGCGGGAGTGGGACCGGGGAGCTGTTTTTT. Translating it yields CASSRRTSGSGTGELFF. The complete variable domain, with remaining parts taken from reference TRBV13 and TRBJ2-2, reads AAGVIQSPRHLIKEKRETATLKCYPIPRHDTVYWYQQGPGQDPQFLISFYEKMQSDKGSIPDRFSAQQFSDYHSELNMSSLELGDSALYFCASSRRTSGSGTGELFFGEGSRLTVL.